This is a list of T cell receptor beta chains from one sample in a study of blood T cells in healthy people across ages. MiXCR was run by TCRdb on the 5' RACE reads, yielding one entry per CDR3 protein. This sample has over a million distinct CDR3 sequences, with approximately 40% found just once. The specimen was blood. The receptors were sampled from a young woman in good health. Both conserved end residues are part of each CDR3. The order of the fields is clone size, J gene, V gene, D gene, CDR3 DNA, CDR3 protein. A D gene is named only where the DNA matches it firmly. Clone size appears in some rows only: once, few, many, or a class for an expanded clone.

size: -
J: TRBJ2-3
V: TRBV11-2
D: -
DNA: TGTGCCAGCAGCTTAGGGGTGGGGCGGAATACGCAGTATTTT
CDR3: CASSLGVGRNTQYF

size: -
J: TRBJ1-2
V: TRBV20-1
D: -
DNA: TGCAGTGCTAGGGGTCCTAACGGCGGGGGAGCTAACTATGGCTACACCTTC
CDR3: CSARGPNGGGANYGYTF

size: few
J: TRBJ1-2
V: TRBV7-2
D: -
DNA: TGTGCCAGCAGCCTCCCGACGATCGGATATGGCTACACCTTC
CDR3: CASSLPTIGYGYTF

size: once
J: TRBJ2-1
V: TRBV6-1
D: TRBD2
DNA: TGTGCCAGCCCTATTACTCCAGCGGGAGGGCCCCCCAATGAGCAGTTCTTC
CDR3: CASPITPAGGPPNEQFF

size: few
J: TRBJ2-3
V: TRBV2
D: TRBD1
DNA: TGTGCCAGCAGTGAGGACAGGGATATCCACGATACGCAGTATTTT
CDR3: CASSEDRDIHDTQYF

size: -
J: TRBJ2-7
V: TRBV5-1
D: -
DNA: TGCGCCAGCAGCTTGGTTCTGTTGGACGAGCAGTACTTC
CDR3: CASSLVLLDEQYF

size: -
J: TRBJ2-3
V: TRBV5-1
D: TRBD2
DNA: TGCGCCAGCAGCGAGAGGACTAGCGGGGATGTAGATACGCAGTATTTT
CDR3: CASSERTSGDVDTQYF

size: -
J: TRBJ1-2
V: TRBV12-3/TRBV12-4
D: -
DNA: TGTGCCAGCACCACGTCGGAAGCAGCAAAGATAGGCTATGGCTACACCTTC
CDR3: CASTTSEAAKIGYGYTF

size: once
J: TRBJ1-1
V: TRBV4-1
D: -
DNA: TGCGCCAGCAGCCAATTTGGAGGGGATTCGCCTGAAGCTTTCTTT
CDR3: CASSQFGGDSPEAFF

size: few
J: TRBJ2-7
V: TRBV7-8
D: TRBD2
DNA: TGTGCCAGCAGCTCACTAGCGGACGGTATGATGCAGTACTTC
CDR3: CASSSLADGMMQYF

size: -
J: TRBJ2-7
V: TRBV20-1
D: -
DNA: TGCAGTGCTAAAATACCAAATTCCTACGAGCAGTACTTC
CDR3: CSAKIPNSYEQYF

size: few
J: TRBJ2-6
V: TRBV10-3
D: -
DNA: TGTGCCATCAGTGAGTTTGGTGGTCCGTCCTCTGGGGCCAACGTCCTGACTTTC
CDR3: CAISEFGGPSSGANVLTF

size: few
J: TRBJ2-7
V: TRBV28
D: TRBD2
DNA: TGTGCCGGCCGGGGGGGCGGAACCTACGAGCAGTACTTC
CDR3: CAGRGGGTYEQYF

size: -
J: TRBJ2-5
V: TRBV7-9
D: TRBD2
DNA: TGTGCCAACAGCTTAGGGGCTAGCGGGAAAGAGACCCAGTACTTC
CDR3: CANSLGASGKETQYF

size: -
J: TRBJ1-2
V: TRBV27
D: TRBD1
DNA: TGTGCCAGCAGTTTATGGTTTATAGGACAGGGACACTATGGCTGCACCTTC
CDR3: CASSLWFIGQGHYGCTF

size: -
J: TRBJ2-7
V: TRBV13
D: -
DNA: TGTGCCAGCAGCTCCGTGTCACTGGGCGAGCAGTACTTC
CDR3: CASSSVSLGEQYF

size: -
J: TRBJ1-2
V: TRBV28
D: TRBD1
DNA: TGTGCCAGCAGTCCAACAGGGGAGGGCTATGGCTACACCTTC
CDR3: CASSPTGEGYGYTF

size: -
J: TRBJ2-5
V: TRBV7-2
D: -
DNA: TGTGCCAGCAGCTTAGAGGTTTCAAATCGAGAGACCCAGTACTTC
CDR3: CASSLEVSNRETQYF

size: -
J: TRBJ2-2
V: TRBV20-1
D: -
DNA: TGCAGTGCTAGATTACCCGGAACCGGGGAGCTGTTTTTT
CDR3: CSARLPGTGELFF

size: few
J: TRBJ1-2
V: TRBV28
D: TRBD1
DNA: TGTGCCAGCAGTTTAGTAGCAGGGGGCGGGAACTATGGCTACACCTTC
CDR3: CASSLVAGGGNYGYTF

size: -
J: TRBJ2-1
V: TRBV2
D: TRBD2
DNA: TGTGCCAGCAGGCCCGAGTCCCAGCGGGGATACATAAATGAGCAGTTCTTC
CDR3: CASRPESQRGYINEQFF

size: -
J: TRBJ1-1
V: TRBV21-1
D: -
DNA: TGTGCCAGCAGCAAAATAACCCACCCACGGAACACTGAAGCTTTCTTT
CDR3: CASSKITHPRNTEAFF

size: -
J: TRBJ2-7
V: TRBV20-1
D: -
DNA: TGCAGTGCTAGAGATACGGCTAGCGCCATAAGCTCCTACGAGCAGTACTTC
CDR3: CSARDTASAISSYEQYF

size: -
J: TRBJ1-5
V: TRBV7-2
D: -
DNA: TGTGCCAGCAGCGTCCGGGACACCCGCTATAGCAATCAGCCCCAGCATTTT
CDR3: CASSVRDTRYSNQPQHF

size: -
J: TRBJ2-7
V: TRBV6-4
D: -
DNA: TGTGCCAGCAGTGGATCGCGTGAGAGCAATGAGCAGTACTTC
CDR3: CASSGSRESNEQYF

size: -
J: TRBJ1-6
V: TRBV9
D: -
DNA: TGTGCCAGCAGCGTGGAACAGGGCTTTAATTCACCCCTCCACTTT
CDR3: CASSVEQGFNSPLHF

size: few
J: TRBJ2-1
V: TRBV7-9
D: TRBD1
DNA: TGTGCCAGCAGCCAGACAGGGTATTCCTACAATGAGCAGTTCTTC
CDR3: CASSQTGYSYNEQFF

size: -
J: TRBJ1-6
V: TRBV2
D: TRBD1
DNA: TGTGCCAGCAAGGGAGGGGGCGGATATAATTCACCCCTCCACTTT
CDR3: CASKGGGGYNSPLHF

size: -
J: TRBJ2-7
V: TRBV4-2
D: -
DNA: TGTGCCAGCAGCCAAGATCGACTAGGGGCCTACGAGCAGTACTTC
CDR3: CASSQDRLGAYEQYF

size: once
J: TRBJ1-5
V: TRBV7-9
D: TRBD1
DNA: TGTGCCAGCAGCCGGGGACAGCCTAATCAGCCCCAGCATTTT
CDR3: CASSRGQPNQPQHF

size: -
J: TRBJ2-3
V: TRBV12-3/TRBV12-4
D: TRBD2
DNA: TGTGCCAGCAGTTTAGCACCAGCGGGATACACAGATACGCAGTATTTT
CDR3: CASSLAPAGYTDTQYF

size: once
J: TRBJ2-1
V: TRBV20-1
D: TRBD2
DNA: TGCAGTGCCGTCCCTAGCGGGGGGGTCTCCTACAATGAGCAGTTCTTC
CDR3: CSAVPSGGVSYNEQFF

size: -
J: TRBJ2-7
V: TRBV4-1
D: TRBD2
DNA: TGCGCCAGCAGCCAGGGACTAGCGGGGATAAACTACGAGCAGTACTTC
CDR3: CASSQGLAGINYEQYF

size: few
J: TRBJ1-5
V: TRBV10-2
D: TRBD1
DNA: TGCGCAGCCGGCGCCTGGACAGGGCAAGGCGGGCCAAGCCAGCCCCAGCATTTT
CDR3: CAAGAWTGQGGPSQPQHF

size: -
J: TRBJ1-5
V: TRBV9
D: -
DNA: TGTGCCAGCAGCGGGGGGGCAGGGGCCAATCAGCCCCAGCATTTT
CDR3: CASSGGAGANQPQHF

size: few
J: TRBJ2-2
V: TRBV11-2
D: -
DNA: TGTGCCAGCAGCCAGCCGGCGCTTTTCGCAGGGGAGCTGTTTTTT
CDR3: CASSQPALFAGELFF

size: -
J: TRBJ1-1
V: TRBV27
D: TRBD1
DNA: TGTGCCAGTCAGGGGGCGGTGAACACTGAAGCTTTCTTT
CDR3: CASQGAVNTEAFF

size: -
J: TRBJ1-2
V: TRBV29-1
D: -
DNA: TGCAGCGTTGAAGGGACCGAATACTATGGCTACACCTTC
CDR3: CSVEGTEYYGYTF